Following are 18 T cell receptor beta chains from one sample sequenced in a study of blood T cell repertoires in COVID-19. Profiled with immunoSEQ multiplex PCR; TCRdb holds only in-frame clones, not every one. The sample has 300,000 to 350,000 clones, 87% seen once; the top ten hold about 6.3%. The sequencing input was peripheral blood. The receptors shown here come from a woman aged 50 to 65 with COVID-19, enrolled during active disease.

V is TRBV4-2 and J is TRBJ1-4; D gene uncertain. This CDR3 comprises 15 residues. CDR1 is LGHNA and CDR2 is YNFKEQ in the germline V gene. Trimming stripped 4 bases from V and 5 bases from J, with 14 bases between. CDR3 amino acids: CASSPLTGRNEKLFF. Here the CDR3 DNA reads TGTGCCAGCAGCCCCCTCACCGGTCGAAATGAAAAACTGTTTTTT.

The chain joins TRBV2 to TRBJ2-2, with 9 bases lining up with TRBD1. Germline values: CDR1 SNHLY, CDR2 FYNNEI. Trimming cost V 7 bases and J 6 bases; bases outside gene matches: 9. The CDR3 extends over 15 amino acids. The CDR3 bases are TGTGCCAGCACCGGGACAGGGATTGTTTCCGGGGAGCTGTTTTTT. Translating it yields CASTGTGIVSGELFF.

V and J are TRBV11-3 and TRBJ1-2; 7 nucleotides agree with TRBD1. V gave up 0 bases and J gave up 5 bases; unmatched junction bases: 3. The CDR3 contains 14 residues. CDR1 is SGHNT and CDR2 is YENEEA in the germline V gene. As DNA, the CDR3 is TGTGCCAGCAGCTTAGACAGGGGGAGGTATGGCTACACCTTC. Protein sequence: CASSLDRGRYGYTF.

The chain employs TRBV7-2 and TRBJ1-2, with 8 bases matching TRBD1. The CDR3 covers 13 residues. From germline, CDR1 is SGHTA and CDR2 FQGNSA. V was clipped by 0 bases and J by 6 bases; unmatched bases: 0. CDR3 in DNA: TGTGCCAGCAGCTTAGCCAGGGGGCATGGCTACACCTTC. Its translation: CASSLARGHGYTF.

The rearrangement links TRBV19 to TRBJ1-5; 9 bases are a match to TRBD1. The V and J ends lost 2 bases and 5 bases, in that order; junction bases with no gene match: 4. In germline, CDR1 is LNHDA, CDR2 SQIVND (reference sequence). CDR3 length: 15 amino acids. CDR3 sequence (DNA): TGTGCCAGTAGTATATATTGGGACAGGGATCAGCCCCAGCATTTT. It translates to CASSIYWDRDQPQHF.

The chain links TRBV24-1 to TRBJ1-2; 7 bases are shared with TRBD1. Germline CDR1 KGHDR, CDR2 SFDVKD. V was clipped by 5 bases and J by 4 bases; unmatched bases: 3. This CDR3 has 13 residues. The CDR3 sequence is CATSVRGFYGYTF. CDR3 nucleotides: TGTGCCACCAGTGTCAGGGGGTTCTATGGCTACACCTTC.

The CDR3 nucleotides are TGTGCCAGCAGCTCCAAGGGGTACGAGCAGTACTTC. Its translation: CASSSKGYEQYF. This chain joins TRBV11-1 and TRBJ2-7; a possible D gene is TRBD1 (5 bases). There are 12 residues in the CDR3. Looked up from germline, CDR1 is SGHAT and CDR2 is FQDESV (reference sequence). V was clipped by 4 bases and J by 4 bases, with 8 bases between them.

This clone was recorded a few times. The chain carries TRBV5-1 and TRBJ2-1; 12 positions agree with TRBD2. The CDR3 spans 17 residues. After removal of 4 bases from V and 2 bases from J, the junction contained 7 bases not matched to a gene. In germline, CDR1 is SGHRS, CDR2 YFSETQ. The chain's CDR3 is CASSPLAGGPAYNEQFF. The CDR3 DNA follows: TGCGCCAGCAGCCCCCTAGCGGGAGGGCCTGCCTACAATGAGCAGTTCTTC.

In this sample, this clone turned up a few times. The chain combines TRBV11-2 with TRBJ1-1; D remains ambiguous. In germline, CDR1 is SGHAT, CDR2 FQNNGV. The CDR3 has 15 amino acids. The V end lost 2 bases, the J end lost 1 base, and 11 bases lay between the germline ends. CDR3 coding DNA: TGTGCCAGCAGCTTAACGAACAGTGAGAACACTGAAGCTTTCTTT. Its protein product is CASSLTNSENTEAFF.

The V call is TRBV30, the J call TRBJ2-2; TRBD1 is a possible D gene (6 bases). Trimming pared 3 bases from V and 4 bases from J, leaving 9 bases between. CDR3 length: 13 residues. Germline V gene data show CDR1 as GTSNPN and CDR2 as SVGIG (reference sequence). The CDR3 reads CAWSEGGTGELFF. Written as DNA, the CDR3 is TGTGCCTGGAGCGAAGGGGGCACCGGGGAGCTGTTTTTT.

This rearrangement joins TRBV19 to TRBJ2-3; 10 bases align to TRBD1. CDR3 size: 18 residues. CDR1 and CDR2 from the germline V gene are LNHDA and SQIVND (reference sequence). V lost 7 bases to trimming and J lost 0 bases; unmatched junction nucleotides: 13. The CDR3: CASTGRDRGESSTDTQYF. CDR3 nucleotides: TGTGCCAGTACCGGCCGGGACAGGGGCGAATCTAGCACAGATACGCAGTATTTT. The full variable domain, with the rest looked up from reference TRBV19 and TRBJ2-3, is DGGITQSPKYLFRKEGQNVTLSCEQNLNHDAMYWYRQDPGQGLRLIYYSQIVNDFQKGDIAEGYSVSREKKESFPLTVTSAQKNPTAFYLCASTGRDRGESSTDTQYFGPGTRLTVL.

The CDR3, as DNA: TGCAGCGTTGATCCACAGGGGATAGGAAACACCATATATTTT. Encoded protein: CSVDPQGIGNTIYF. The gene calls are TRBV29-1 and TRBJ1-3; TRBD1 aligns across 7 bases. V trimming: 3 bases; J trimming: 4 bases; junction bases outside the gene matches: 6. The CDR3 runs to 14 residues. Germline V gene lookup returns CDR1 SQVTM and CDR2 ANQGSEA.

The chain links TRBV6-4 to TRBJ2-2; tentatively, D is TRBD1 (6 bases). The V end was cut by 6 bases, the J end by 3 bases, with 8 bases between. CDR1 and CDR2 (germline): MRHNA, SNTAGT. The CDR3 totals 13 residues. The CDR3 nucleotides are TGTGCCAGCAGAGGACAGTACACCGGGGAGCTGTTTTTT. Encoded protein: CASRGQYTGELFF.

This sequence joins TRBV30 and TRBJ1-6; no firm D call. This CDR3 is 14 amino acids long. Deletions cut 4 bases from V and 7 bases from J, with 14 bases between. The germline gives CDR1 GTSNPN, CDR2 SVGIG (reference sequence). CDR3 in DNA: TGTGCCTGGACTTATGGGAGCCCAAATTCACCCCTCCACTTT. It is translated as CAWTYGSPNSPLHF.

The chain combines TRBV29-1 with TRBJ1-5; D call uncertain. Germline V CDR1 and CDR2: SQVTM, ANQGSEA. V shed 4 bases and J shed 0 bases, with 13 bases lying between them. The CDR3 runs 15 residues. DNA of the CDR3: TGCAGCGTTGCGTTTGGTACGGGTAGCAATCAGCCCCAGCATTTT. Amino acid sequence: CSVAFGTGSNQPQHF.

This clone was seen only a few times. CDR3 loop: CASSPSERGKETQYF. The CDR3 nucleotides read TGTGCCAGCAGCCCCTCAGAGCGGGGTAAAGAGACCCAGTACTTC. The chain links TRBV5-4 to TRBJ2-5, with TRBD2 matching 7 bases. V was clipped by 4 bases and J by 3 bases; unmatched bases: 9. Per the germline V gene, CDR1 is SGHNT and CDR2 is YYREEE (reference sequence). CDR3 size: 15 residues. Full variable domain (missing parts from reference TRBV5-4 and TRBJ2-5): ETGVTQSPTHLIKTRGQQVTLRCSSQSGHNTVSWYQQALGQGPQFIFQYYREEENGRGNFPPRFSGLQFPNYSSELNVNALELDDSALYLCASSPSERGKETQYFGPGTRLLVL.

This chain connects TRBV7-4 to TRBJ1-5; no firm D call. V lost 6 bases and J lost 11, with 8 bases in between. Germline lookup yields CDR1 SGHVT and CDR2 SQSDAQ. The length of the CDR3 is 10 residues. DNA for the CDR3: TGTGCCAGCAGACCCGGAGCCCAGCATTTT. Its protein product is CASRPGAQHF.

This chain connects TRBV11-3 to TRBJ2-5, with TRBD2 matching 8 bases. J lost 1 base, V lost 4 bases, and 2 bases had no gene match. CDR1 SGHNT and CDR2 YENEEA come from the germline V gene. The CDR3 covers 14 residues. The CDR3 spells CASSWSGGQETQYF. The CDR3 region has the DNA TGTGCCAGCAGCTGGAGCGGGGGCCAAGAGACCCAGTACTTC.